The clone carrying this T cell receptor (beta chain) was counted between two and nine times. Its antigen remains unidentified. These data belong to a study of CD8 T cells in ankylosing spondylitis. The germline V gene encodes CDR1 SGHRS and CDR2 YFSETQ. The CDR3 is 17 amino acids. The V and J ends lost 0 bases and 3 bases, in that order; junction bases with no gene match: 11. TCRdb fed the 5' RACE reads into MiXCR, producing one record per CDR3 protein. The data show about 800,000 distinct CDR3 sequences, about 10% seen once. General study findings and limits: Past research had described some motif variants in reactive arthritis synovial fluid and blood. Reported data indicate significant enrichment of disease-linked clones within matched ankylosing spondylitis synovial fluid. What seemed typical of ankylosing spondylitis blood was a TCR beta motif built from roughly 8 highly homologous variants.

Sequencing input: blood, either unsorted or a sorted T cell fraction (not recorded which). The sequence was obtained from a male donor with ankylosing spondylitis. This chain connects TRBV5-1 to TRBJ1-1; the match to TRBD1 covers 7 bases. CDR3 coding DNA: TGCGCCAGCAGCTTGGACCCAAGGACAGGCGAAGACACTGAAGCTTTCTTT. This sequence encodes CASSLDPRTGEDTEAFF.